The entry below describes one TCR beta chain. The data were produced by immunoSEQ multiplex PCR, yet TCRdb's version contains in-frame clones alone and is incomplete. The sample carries approximately 260,000 clones, around 85% recorded once. Trimming cost V 2 bases and J 2 bases, with 7 bases left between them. The CDR3 runs 13 residues. Germline CDR1 reads MNHEY; CDR2 reads SMNVEV (reference sequence). These data originate in a study of blood T cell repertoires in COVID-19. This clonotype was obtained from a woman between 35 and 50 years old with active or convalescent COVID-19. This sequence joins TRBV27 and TRBJ2-7; D unclear. The sample consisted of peripheral blood. CDR3 in amino acids: CASSLPGAYEQYF. In DNA, the CDR3 is TGTGCCAGCAGTTTACCCGGAGCCTACGAGCAGTACTTC.